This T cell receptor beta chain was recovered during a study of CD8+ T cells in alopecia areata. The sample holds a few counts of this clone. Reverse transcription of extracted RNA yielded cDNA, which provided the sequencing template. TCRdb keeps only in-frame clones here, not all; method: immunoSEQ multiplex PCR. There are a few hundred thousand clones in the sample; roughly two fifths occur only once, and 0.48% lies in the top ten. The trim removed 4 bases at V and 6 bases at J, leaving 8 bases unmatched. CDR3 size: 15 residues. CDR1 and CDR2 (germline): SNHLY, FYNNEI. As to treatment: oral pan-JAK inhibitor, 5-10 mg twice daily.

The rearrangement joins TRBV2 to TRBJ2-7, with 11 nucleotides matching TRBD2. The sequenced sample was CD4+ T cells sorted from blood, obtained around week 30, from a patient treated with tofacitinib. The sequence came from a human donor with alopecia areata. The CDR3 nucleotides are TGTGCCAGCAGTGCGACTAGCGGGACGGCGCGCGAGCAGTACTTC. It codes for CASSATSGTAREQYF.